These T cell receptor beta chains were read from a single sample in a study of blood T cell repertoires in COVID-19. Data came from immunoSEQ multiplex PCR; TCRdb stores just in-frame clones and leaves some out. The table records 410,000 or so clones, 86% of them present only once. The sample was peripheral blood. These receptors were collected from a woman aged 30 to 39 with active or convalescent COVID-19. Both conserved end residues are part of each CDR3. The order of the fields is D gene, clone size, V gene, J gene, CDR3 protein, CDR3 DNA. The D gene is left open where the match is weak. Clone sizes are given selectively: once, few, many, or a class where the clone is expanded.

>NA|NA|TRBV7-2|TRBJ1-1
CASSLPPGVGANTEAFF
TGTGCCAGCAGCTTACCCCCAGGGGTAGGGGCGAACACTGAAGCTTTCTTT
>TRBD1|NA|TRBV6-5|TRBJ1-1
CASSYDRGVTEAFF
TGTGCCAGCAGTTACGACAGGGGGGTCACTGAAGCTTTCTTT
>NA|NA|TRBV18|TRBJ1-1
CASSPGHQNTEAFF
TGTGCCAGCTCACCGGGCCACCAGAACACTGAAGCTTTCTTT
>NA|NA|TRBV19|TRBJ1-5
CASTSGSYSNQPQHF
TGTGCCAGTACCTCTGGTTCCTATAGCAATCAGCCCCAGCATTTT
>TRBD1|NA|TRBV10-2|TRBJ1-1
CASSPVLGQQNTEAFF
TGCGCCAGCAGCCCTGTCCTGGGACAGCAGAACACTGAAGCTTTCTTT
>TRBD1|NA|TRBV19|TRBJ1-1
CASSISTGHVNTEAFF
TGTGCCAGTAGTATATCGACAGGGCACGTGAACACTGAAGCTTTCTTT
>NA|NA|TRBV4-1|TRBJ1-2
CASSQDFPTGHGYTF
TGCGCCAGCAGCCAAGATTTCCCTACAGGGCATGGCTACACCTTC
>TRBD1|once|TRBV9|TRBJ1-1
CASSVEGPGGGNTEAFF
TGTGCCAGCAGCGTAGAAGGACCAGGGGGAGGGAACACTGAAGCTTTCTTT
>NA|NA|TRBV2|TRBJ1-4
CASSPRGADEKLFF
TGTGCCAGCAGTCCACGGGGGGCGGATGAAAAACTGTTTTTT
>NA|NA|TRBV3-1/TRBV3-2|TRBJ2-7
CASSLNGGATGEQYF
TGTGCCAGCAGCCTTAACGGGGGTGCGACTGGGGAGCAGTACTTC
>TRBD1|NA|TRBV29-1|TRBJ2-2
CSVTGVYTGELFF
TGCAGCGTCACAGGGGTCTACACCGGGGAGCTGTTTTTT
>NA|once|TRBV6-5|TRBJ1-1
CASQQGYTEAFF
TGTGCCAGCCAGCAGGGGTACACTGAAGCTTTCTTT
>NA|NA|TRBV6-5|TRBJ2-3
CASSPLSSSDTQYF
TGTGCCAGCAGTCCCTTATCTAGCTCAGATACGCAGTATTTT
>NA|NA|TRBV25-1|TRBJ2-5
CASSAGRHPQETQYF
TGTGCCAGCAGTGCGGGAAGGCACCCCCAAGAGACCCAGTACTTC
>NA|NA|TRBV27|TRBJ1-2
CASSTDRANYGYTF
TGTGCCAGCAGTACGGACAGAGCTAACTATGGCTACACCTTC
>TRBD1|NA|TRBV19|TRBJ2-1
CASSPRTGGHYNEQFF
TGTGCCAGTAGTCCAAGAACAGGGGGCCATTACAATGAGCAGTTCTTC
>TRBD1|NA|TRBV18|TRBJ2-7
CASSPGQGELYEQYF
TGTGCCAGCTCACCTGGACAGGGGGAATTGTACGAGCAGTACTTC
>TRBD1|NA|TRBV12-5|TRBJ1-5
CATQGTGYNQPQHF
TGTGCTACCCAGGGGACAGGGTATAATCAGCCCCAGCATTTT
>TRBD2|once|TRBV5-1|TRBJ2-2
CASSSVAGPSGELFF
TGCGCCAGCAGCTCGGTAGCGGGCCCGTCCGGGGAGCTGTTTTTT
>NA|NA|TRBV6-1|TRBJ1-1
CASSESMNTEAFF
TGTGCCAGCAGTGAATCTATGAACACTGAAGCTTTCTTT
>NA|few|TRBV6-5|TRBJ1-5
CASNPGVNQPQHF
TGTGCCAGCAATCCAGGGGTCAATCAGCCCCAGCATTTT
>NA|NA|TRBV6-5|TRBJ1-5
CASSPGSQPQHF
TGTGCCAGCAGTCCAGGGTCTCAGCCCCAGCATTTT
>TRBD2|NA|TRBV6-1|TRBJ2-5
CASSEALGGGVETQYF
TGTGCCAGCAGTGAAGCGTTGGGGGGGGGAGTGGAGACCCAGTACTTC
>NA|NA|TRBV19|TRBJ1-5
CASNPFEGGNQPQHF
TGTGCCAGTAACCCATTCGAGGGGGGCAATCAGCCCCAGCATTTT
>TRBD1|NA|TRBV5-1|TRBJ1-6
CASSREGQGNSPLHF
TGCGCCAGCAGCCGGGAGGGACAGGGAAATTCACCCCTCCACTTT
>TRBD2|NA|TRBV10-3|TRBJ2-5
CAISESGRAEETQYF
TGTGCCATCAGTGAGAGCGGGAGGGCCGAAGAGACCCAGTACTTC
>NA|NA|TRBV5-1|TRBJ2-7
CASSFGSYEQYF
TGCGCCAGCAGCTTCGGGAGTTACGAGCAGTACTTC
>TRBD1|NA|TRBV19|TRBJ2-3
CASSLTGASTDTQYF
TGTGCCAGTAGCCTGACAGGGGCTAGCACAGATACGCAGTATTTT
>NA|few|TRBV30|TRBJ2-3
CAVEGANTQYF
TGTGCCGTGGAGGGGGCGAATACGCAGTATTTT
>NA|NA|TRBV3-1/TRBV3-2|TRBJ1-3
CASSQETWTATGNTIYF
TGTGCCAGCAGCCAAGAGACTTGGACAGCAACTGGAAACACCATATATTTT
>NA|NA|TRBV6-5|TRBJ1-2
CASSYSNGGGRGGYTF
TGTGCCAGCAGTTACTCGAACGGGGGCGGGAGGGGAGGCTACACCTTC
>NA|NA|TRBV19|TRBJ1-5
CASLLRGEGNQPQHF
TGTGCCAGCCTCCTACGAGGGGAGGGCAATCAGCCCCAGCATTTT
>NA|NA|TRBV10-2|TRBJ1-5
CASSPGGNNQPQHF
TGCGCCAGCAGCCCCGGGGGGAATAATCAGCCCCAGCATTTT
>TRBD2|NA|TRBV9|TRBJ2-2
CASSVSGGNTGELFF
TGTGCCAGCAGCGTGAGCGGGGGGAACACCGGGGAGCTGTTTTTT
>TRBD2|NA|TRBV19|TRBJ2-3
CASSPNLAGGFDTQYF
TGTGCCAGTAGTCCGAACCTAGCGGGAGGGTTTGATACGCAGTATTTT
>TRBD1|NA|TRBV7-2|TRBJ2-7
CASSFSRDRVAYEQYF
TGTGCCAGCAGCTTTAGCCGGGACAGGGTCGCCTACGAGCAGTACTTC
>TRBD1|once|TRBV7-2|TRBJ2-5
CASSLVSGTGKETQYF
TGTGCCAGCAGCTTAGTTTCCGGGACAGGGAAAGAGACCCAGTACTTC
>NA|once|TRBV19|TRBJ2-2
CASSTSDRSNTGELFF
TGTGCCAGTAGTACCTCCGACAGGTCGAACACCGGGGAGCTGTTTTTT
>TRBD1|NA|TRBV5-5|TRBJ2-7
CASSQDRGRGQYF
TGTGCCAGCAGCCAGGACAGGGGGAGGGGACAGTACTTC
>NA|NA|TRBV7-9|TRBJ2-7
CASSLAQTYEQYF
TGTGCCAGCAGCTTAGCACAGACCTACGAGCAGTACTTC
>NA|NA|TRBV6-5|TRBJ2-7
CASSYSELGEQYF
TGTGCCAGCAGTTACTCCGAGCTAGGCGAGCAGTACTTC
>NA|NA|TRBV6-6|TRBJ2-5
CASTRTGTHKETQYF
TGTGCCAGCACTAGAACCGGGACACACAAAGAGACCCAGTACTTC
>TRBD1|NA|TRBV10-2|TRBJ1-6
CASSERGPESPLHF
TGCGCCAGCAGTGAAAGGGGGCCAGAATCACCCCTCCACTTT
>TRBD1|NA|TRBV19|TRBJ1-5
CASGTGGISNQPQHF
TGTGCCTCCGGGACAGGGGGTATCAGCAATCAGCCCCAGCATTTT
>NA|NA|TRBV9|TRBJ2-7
CASSVPDLPKGDYEQYF
TGTGCCAGCAGCGTCCCGGACCTACCTAAAGGGGACTACGAGCAGTACTTC
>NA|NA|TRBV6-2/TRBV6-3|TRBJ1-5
CASSWTEINQPQHF
TGTGCCAGCAGTTGGACAGAGATTAATCAGCCCCAGCATTTT
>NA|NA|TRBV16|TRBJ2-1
CASSPVEGRPSYNEQFF
TGTGCCAGCAGCCCCGTCGAGGGCAGGCCTTCCTACAATGAGCAGTTCTTC
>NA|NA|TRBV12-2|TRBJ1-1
CASRLAHKDRNSGEAFF
TGTGCAAGTCGCTTAGCCCACAAGGACAGGAACTCGGGGGAAGCTTTCTTT
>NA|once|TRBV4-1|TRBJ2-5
CASSHLETQYF
TGCGCCAGCAGCCACCTAGAGACCCAGTACTTC
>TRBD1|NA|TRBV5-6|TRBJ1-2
CASSLLDRVVIGYGYTF
TGTGCCAGCAGCTTGTTAGACAGGGTCGTTATTGGCTATGGCTACACCTTC
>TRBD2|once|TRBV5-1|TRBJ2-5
CASSPGGREGETQYF
TGCGCCAGCAGCCCCGGAGGGCGGGAGGGAGAGACCCAGTACTTC
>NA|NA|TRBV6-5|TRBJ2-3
CASSYSRAVSTDTQYF
TGTGCCAGCAGTTACTCGAGAGCGGTGAGCACAGATACGCAGTATTTT
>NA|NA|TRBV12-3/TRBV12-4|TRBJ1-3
CASSTPSGNTIYF
TGTGCCAGCAGTACACCCTCTGGAAACACCATATATTTT
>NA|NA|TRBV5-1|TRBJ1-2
CASSLGGENGYTF
TGCGCCAGCAGCTTGGGGGGAGAGAATGGCTACACCTTC
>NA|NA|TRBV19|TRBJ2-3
CASSRGTTDTQYF
TGTGCCAGTAGCCGGGGGACCACAGATACGCAGTATTTT